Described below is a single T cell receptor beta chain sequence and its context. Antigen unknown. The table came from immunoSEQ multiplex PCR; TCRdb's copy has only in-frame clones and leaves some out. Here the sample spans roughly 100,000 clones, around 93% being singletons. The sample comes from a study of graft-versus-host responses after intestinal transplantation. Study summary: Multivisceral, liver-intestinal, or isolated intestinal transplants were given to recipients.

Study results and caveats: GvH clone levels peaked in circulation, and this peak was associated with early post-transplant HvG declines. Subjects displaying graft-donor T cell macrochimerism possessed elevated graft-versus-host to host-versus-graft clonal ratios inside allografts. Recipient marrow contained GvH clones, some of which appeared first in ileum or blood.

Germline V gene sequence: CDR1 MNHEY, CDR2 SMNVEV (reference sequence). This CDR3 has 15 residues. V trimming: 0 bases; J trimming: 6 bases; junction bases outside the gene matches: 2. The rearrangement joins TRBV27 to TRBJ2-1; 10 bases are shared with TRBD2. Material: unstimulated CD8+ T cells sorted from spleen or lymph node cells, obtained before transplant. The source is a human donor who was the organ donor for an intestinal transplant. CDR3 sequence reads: CASSLSLAGVNEQFF. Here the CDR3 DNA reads TGTGCCAGCAGTTTATCTCTAGCGGGAGTCAATGAGCAGTTCTTC.